The entry that follows covers one TCR beta chain sequence. Its target is unknown. This record comes from a study of T-cell memory formation after mild COVID-19. Each CDR3 protein is one row after TCRdb ran MiXCR on the 5' RACE reads. The sample carries under 600,000 distinct CDR3 sequences, less than 25% recorded once. Overall study results and limits: Confirmation was lacking for SARS-CoV-2 specificity of second-wave clones that peaked on day 37.

Germline V gene lookup returns CDR1 SGHKS and CDR2 YYEKEE (reference sequence). This CDR3 comprises 15 residues. V lost 4 bases, J lost 7 bases, and 11 bases stayed unmatched. The sequence was collected from an adult woman who had mild COVID-19 (a few samples of this study predate the infection). Cell type and time point are not known. Sample: PBMCs or a T cell subset sorted from them (not recorded which). The J gene is TRBJ1-5, the V gene TRBV5-5, with 7 bases aligning to TRBD1. The CDR3 region is CASSLTDRDGQPQHF. CDR3 bases: TGTGCCAGCAGCCTAACCGACAGGGACGGGCAGCCCCAGCATTTT. The complete variable domain, with remaining parts taken from reference TRBV5-5 and TRBJ1-5, reads DAGVTQSPTHLIKTRGQQVTLRCSPISGHKSVSWYQQVLGQGPQFIFQYYEKEERGRGNFPDRFSARQFPNYSSELNVNALLLGDSALYLCASSLTDRDGQPQHFGDGTRLSIL.